This note documents a single T cell receptor (beta chain) sequence. Libraries were prepared by immunoSEQ multiplex PCR; TCRdb keeps only in-frame clonotypes and omits some of them. The table records 250,000 to 300,000 clones, 85% to 90% of them present only once. The data originate from a study of blood T cell repertoires in COVID-19. Study summary: Specimens from acute and convalescent COVID-19 originated in the United States, Italy and Spain. T cells, B-cell-depleted T cells, or PBMCs supplied cDNA or gDNA.

V lost 2 bases, J lost 7 bases, and 9 bases stayed unmatched. The CDR3 spans 15 residues. In germline, CDR1 is LNHDA, CDR2 SQIVND (reference sequence). Followed over time, Seattle patients had been enrolled while infection was active. The receptor was isolated from a woman in her fifties or sixties with COVID-19, enrolled during active disease. Specimen: peripheral blood. V and J are TRBV19 and TRBJ1-1; 8 positions agree with TRBD1. As DNA, the CDR3 is TGTGCCAGTAGTATACCAGGCCGACAGGGGATTGAAGCTTTCTTT. This sequence encodes CASSIPGRQGIEAFF.